The 27 T cell receptor beta chains listed next were all sequenced from one sample in a study of T cells in Graves' hyperthyroidism and ophthalmopathy. Using RNA transcripts as the source, TCR beta CDR3 regions were amplified. The study used the HTBI primer set for a first-round RT-PCR of the TCR CDR3. TCRdb independently ran MiXCR on the multiplex PCR reads; one entry per CDR3 protein. The sample records a few hundred thousand distinct CDR3 sequences, roughly 46% being singletons. The sample consisted of peripheral blood or thyroid tissue (not recorded which). The source is a young woman with Graves' hyperthyroidism.

This chain connects TRBV7-3 to TRBJ1-5, with 7 bases fitting TRBD1. With 2 bases clipped from V and 1 base from J, the junction kept 5 bases outside the gene matches. The CDR3 loop spans 16 amino acids. The germline V gene has CDR1 SGHTA and CDR2 FQGTGA. For the CDR3, the DNA is TGTGCCAGCAGCTTAGACAGGGTTCGGAGCAATCAGCCCCAGCATTTT. It specifies CASSLDRVRSNQPQHF.

This chain uses TRBV2 with TRBJ2-2; D remains ambiguous. This CDR3 has 15 residues. The germline V gene encodes CDR1 SNHLY and CDR2 FYNNEI. With 4 bases removed from V and 6 bases from J, the gap between germline ends came to 15 bases. CDR3 amino acids: CASSGIRSPAGELFF. CDR3 coding DNA: TGTGCCAGCAGTGGAATCAGGAGTCCCGCCGGGGAGCTGTTTTTT.

Comment on this clonotype: A much larger clone sits a single nucleotide away, making a read error possible. The chain couples TRBV7-9 to TRBJ2-7; 8 bases agree with TRBD2. The CDR3 is 17 amino acids. Germline-derived CDR1 and CDR2 are SEHNR and FQNEAQ (reference sequence). In DNA form, the CDR3 reads TGTGCCAGCAGCCCACCCCCCATCGGTTTAGCGGGACGCGAGCAGTGCTTC. This translates into CASSPPPIGLAGREQCF.

The chain is built from TRBV12-5 and TRBJ2-1; D not certain. V was cut by 3 bases and J by 5 bases, with 8 bases left in between. The CDR3 covers 13 residues. From germline, CDR1 is LGHNT and CDR2 FRNRAP. In DNA, the CDR3 is TGTGCTAGTGGTTTATCGGAACACAATGAGCAGTTCTTC. Its translation is CASGLSEHNEQFF.

This chain uses TRBV29-1 with TRBJ2-7, with 11 bases identical to TRBD2. With V trimmed by 3 bases and J by 0 bases, 4 bases remained unmatched. The CDR3 totals 15 residues. Germline values: CDR1 SQVTM, CDR2 ANQGSEA. The CDR3: CSVDSGLAGSYEQYF. The CDR3 DNA reads TGCAGCGTTGACTCCGGACTAGCGGGCTCCTACGAGCAGTACTTC.

This clonotype occurred many times. This chain uses TRBV7-3 with TRBJ2-5; 7 positions match TRBD2. V lost 3 bases and J lost 4; bases outside the gene matches: 8. The CDR3 sequence is 15 residues long. Germline CDR1 SGHTA, CDR2 FQGTGA. CDR3 region: CASSLGGSLPETQYF. The CDR3 nucleotides are TGTGCCAGCAGCTTGGGCGGGAGTCTCCCAGAGACCCAGTACTTC.

V is TRBV9 and J is TRBJ1-3; D call uncertain. Germline loops: CDR1 SGDLS, CDR2 YYNGEE. This CDR3 spans 14 amino acids. Trimming left V 7 bases short and J 5 bases short, with 16 bases between. The CDR3 DNA is TGTGCCAGCTCACCCGCCGCAAACCGAAACACCATATATTTT. Translation gives CASSPAANRNTIYF.

In this sample, this clonotype turned up a few times. This may be a read error, as it is one base from a much larger clone. The V gene is TRBV20-1, the J gene TRBJ2-5; a weak D match, TRBD1 (6 bases). Germline lookup yields CDR1 DFQATT and CDR2 SNEGSKA (reference sequence). This CDR3 spans 13 amino acids. The CDR3: CSAPGHGEEAQYF. CDR3 nucleotides: TGCAGTGCCCCGGGACACGGAGAAGAGGCCCAGTACTTC.

In regard to this clonotype: Possible read error: a much larger clone is one base away. The genes are TRBV6-1 and TRBJ1-1; D is unresolved. Germline V gene data show CDR1 as MNHNS and CDR2 as SASEGT. This CDR3 region has 14 residues. The ends were cut back, 5 bases at V and 4 bases at J, with 14 bases in the middle. This CDR3 is CASSYGSASTEAFF. DNA for the CDR3: TGTGCCAGCAGTTACGGGTCCGCGAGCACTGAAGCTTTCTTT.

This clonotype occurred many times. The chain combines TRBV2 with TRBJ1-5; maybe TRBD1 (5 bases). V dropped 8 bases and J dropped 0 bases, with 11 bases sitting between them. This CDR3 is built from 14 residues. Per the germline V gene, CDR1 is SNHLY and CDR2 is FYNNEI. The CDR3 loop is CASWDGFSNQPQHF. CDR3 coding DNA: TGTGCCAGCTGGGACGGATTTAGCAATCAGCCCCAGCATTTT.

This clonotype has ten or more counts. The rearrangement links TRBV10-1 to TRBJ2-7; no clear D. This CDR3 contains 14 residues. Germline loops: CDR1 WNHNN, CDR2 SYGVQD (reference sequence). V was cut by 3 bases and J by 2 bases, with 11 bases left in between. CDR3 amino acids: CASSERPMTYEQYF. For the CDR3, the DNA is TGCGCCAGCAGTGAACGGCCAATGACCTACGAGCAGTACTTC.

This chain connects TRBV2 to TRBJ2-2; D unclear. V dropped 6 bases and J dropped 6 bases, with 17 bases sitting between them. This CDR3 region has 15 residues. In germline, CDR1 is SNHLY, CDR2 FYNNEI. The CDR3 loop is CASRIGWQEPGELFF. The CDR3 coding sequence is TGTGCCAGCAGAATTGGATGGCAGGAGCCCGGGGAGCTGTTTTTT.

A few counts support this clonotype. The chain uses TRBV11-2 and TRBJ1-3; no definite D call. CDR1 is SGHAT, CDR2 FQNNGV, per germline. Deletions cut 2 bases from V and 4 bases from J, with 21 bases between. The CDR3 sequence is 18 residues long. The CDR3 DNA sequence: TGTGCCAGCAGCTTAACATCGCGGCAATGGACGTCCGGAAACACCATATATTTT. It encodes CASSLTSRQWTSGNTIYF.

As regards this clonotype: Here the CDR3 omits its conserved ending phenylalanine or tryptophan, so a read error is the likely source. The DNA is left out, because the CDR3 cannot be placed on it with certainty; the CDR3 is given as TCRdb lists it. The chain combines TRBV7-8 with TRBJ2-5; TRBD2 is taken as the D call from the table, unchecked against the DNA. The length of the CDR3 is 9 amino acids, counting both ends. Germline CDR1 is SGHVS and CDR2 is FQNEAQ. The CDR3 is CASSLGLTS.

This chain links TRBV29-1 with TRBJ2-2; 7 bases match TRBD2. V dropped 4 bases and J dropped 1; count of bases not matched to a gene: 0. The CDR3 consists of 13 residues. Germline values: CDR1 SQVTM, CDR2 ANQGSEA. CDR3 sequence reads: CSVASGNTGELFF. DNA of the CDR3: TGCAGCGTTGCTAGCGGGAACACCGGGGAGCTGTTTTTT.

Of note for this clonotype: It may be a read error: a sequence one base away is much more abundant. The chain combines TRBV20-1 with TRBJ2-6, with D possibly TRBD1 on 6 matching bases. The CDR3 contains 16 residues. Germline lookup yields CDR1 DFQATT and CDR2 SNEGSKA (reference sequence). The CDR3 DNA follows: TGCAGTGCTCCGGGACATAGGGATTCTGGGGCCAACGCCCTGACTTTC. Encoded protein: CSAPGHRDSGANALTF.

This chain joins TRBV2 and TRBJ1-5; D is perhaps TRBD1 (5 bases). Germline V gene sequence: CDR1 SNHLY, CDR2 FYNNEI. V was cut by 8 bases and J by 3 bases, with 14 bases left in between. This CDR3 spans 14 amino acids. The CDR3 is CASVGTGTNQPQHF. For the CDR3, the DNA is TGTGCCAGCGTAGGGACTGGGACCAATCAGCCCCAGCATTTT.

The rearrangement joins TRBV9 to TRBJ2-3; 8 bases agree with TRBD1. There are 15 residues in the CDR3. V shed 3 bases, J shed 7 bases, and the junction held 10 bases outside the gene matches. Germline V gene data show CDR1 as SGDLS and CDR2 as YYNGEE. The CDR3 loop reads CASSARQGTVHTQYF. The CDR3 DNA reads TGTGCCAGCAGCGCACGACAGGGGACGGTGCATACGCAGTATTTT.

Points on this clonotype: A much larger clone lies a single base off, so this may be a read error. The J gene is TRBJ1-1, the V gene TRBV6-1; D is undetermined. The germline gives CDR1 MNHNS, CDR2 SASEGT. V dropped 2 bases and J dropped 9 bases, with 16 bases sitting between them. The CDR3 has 14 residues. The CDR3, as DNA: TGTGCCAGCAGTGAAAGTGGCAATTCCCCTAAAGCTTTCTTT. Amino acids: CASSESGNSPKAFF.

V usage is TRBV5-1 and J usage is TRBJ1-2; possibly TRBD1 for D (6 bases). Germline V gene data show CDR1 as SGHRS and CDR2 as YFSETQ. The CDR3 contains 12 residues. V shed 3 bases and J shed 6 bases, with 9 bases lying between them. The CDR3 DNA follows: TGCGCCAGCAGCTATGACAGGAATGGCTACACCTTC. Amino acid sequence: CASSYDRNGYTF.

This clonotype was seen repeatedly, ten times or more. The chain employs TRBV4-3 and TRBJ2-5, with 8 bases matching TRBD1. Losses at the gene ends were 3 bases for V and 4 bases for J; bases not matched to a gene: 7. This CDR3 spans 15 amino acids. The germline gives CDR1 LGHNA, CDR2 YSLEER. In DNA, the CDR3 is TGCGCCAGCAGCCATCAGACAGGGGTGGGAGAGACCCAGTACTTC. Residues: CASSHQTGVGETQYF.

In this sample, this clonotype turned up once. CDR3 sequence (DNA): TGTGCCAGCAGCCCAAAGTGGGGGAACACTGAAGCTTTCTTT. It yields the protein CASSPKWGNTEAFF. The rearrangement joins TRBV7-9 to TRBJ1-1; D not certain. CDR1 is SEHNR and CDR2 is FQNEAQ in the germline V gene (reference sequence). V was shortened by 5 bases and J by 1 base, with 11 bases between the two germline ends. This CDR3 contains 14 residues.

The chain recombines TRBV10-3 with TRBJ2-7; TRBD2 aligns across 7 bases. J lost 2 bases, V lost 8 bases, and 9 bases had no gene match. The germline CDR1 and CDR2 sequences are ENHRY and SYGVKD. This CDR3 region has 14 residues. The CDR3 region is CAIQGLGLTYEQYF. The CDR3 bases are TGTGCCATCCAAGGACTAGGGCTGACCTACGAGCAGTACTTC.

This clonotype came up many times. The CDR3 sequence is CASSFWQLSSGANVLTF. DNA of the CDR3: TGTGCCAGCAGCTTCTGGCAGCTGAGCTCTGGGGCCAACGTCCTGACTTTC. The chain has TRBV7-2 and TRBJ2-6; no firm D call. There are 17 residues in the CDR3. V was pared by 3 bases and J by 0 bases, with 12 bases between. Germline V CDR1 and CDR2: SGHTA, FQGNSA. Variable domain in full (rest from reference TRBV7-2 and TRBJ2-6): GAGVSQSPSNKVTEKGKDVELRCDPISGHTALYWYRQSLGQGLEFLIYFQGNSAPDKSGLPSDRFSAERTGGSVSTLTIQRTQQEDSAVYLCASSFWQLSSGANVLTFGAGSRLTVL.

This clonotype was detected ten times or more. The V gene is TRBV7-8, the J gene TRBJ2-7; D is unclear. The CDR3 is made up of 16 amino acids. Trimming pared 2 bases from V and 3 bases from J, leaving 17 bases between. CDR1 and CDR2 (germline): SGHVS, FQNEAQ. The CDR3 coding sequence is TGTGCCAGCAGCTTAAGAAGCGTTGAAGGGATCTACGAGCAGTACTTC. It codes for CASSLRSVEGIYEQYF.

V usage is TRBV25-1 and J usage is TRBJ1-6; 9 bases agree with TRBD1. V shed 7 bases and J 9 bases; nucleotides not matched to a gene: 10. The CDR3 covers 15 residues. From germline, CDR1 is MGHDK and CDR2 SYGVNS. CDR3 loop: CASTFGTGLASPLHF. The CDR3, as DNA: TGTGCCAGCACGTTCGGGACAGGGTTGGCTTCACCCCTCCACTTT. Variable domain in full (rest from reference TRBV25-1 and TRBJ1-6): EADIYQTPRYLVIGTGKKITLECSQTMGHDKMYWYQQDPGMELHLIHYSYGVNSTEKGDLSSESTVSRIRTEHFPLTLESARPSHTSQYLCASTFGTGLASPLHFGNGTRLTVT.

This clonotype came up many times. V is TRBV5-8 and J is TRBJ2-5; D call uncertain. The CDR3 length is 12 residues. Per the germline V gene, CDR1 is SGHTS and CDR2 is YDEGEE. Trimming left V 4 bases short and J 6 bases short, with 10 bases between. Written as DNA, the CDR3 is TGTGCCAGCAGCACCCGAAGCCAGACCCAGTACTTC. Its translation is CASSTRSQTQYF.